These 27 T cell receptor beta chains came from one sample sequenced in a study of spatial heterogeneity in lung cancer (dated by TCRdb to between 2017 and 2020). Library method: 5' RACE. Sequencing used a NextSeq 500. The public sequencing data were trimmed at Q25 with fastp and processed into clonotypes with MiXCR by TCRdb, which kept only in-frame beta chains. CDR3 protein duplicates are merged, each entry listing the most common genes and DNA. The sample table records some 41,000 distinct CDR3 sequences; 8% to 11% of these occur just once. About 15% of the sample is held by the ten biggest clonotypes. The sample's time point, from its label and the paper: blood at routine non-recurrence follow-up after resection. The sequences come from PBMCs, collected at follow-up. Receptors were obtained from a female donor with early-stage non-small cell lung cancer.

This clonotype was observed many times. The chain joins TRBV12-3 or TRBV12-4 to TRBJ2-7; maybe TRBD1 (6 bases). The germline V and J ends were trimmed by 3 bases and 7 bases, with 19 bases remaining between them. The CDR3 sequence is 15 residues long. The CDR3 DNA is TGTGCCAGCAGTTTGTATGCAGGGGAGTACGTTGAGCAGTACTTC. It yields the protein CASSLYAGEYVEQYF.

This clonotype occurred many times. The rearrangement links TRBV14 to TRBJ1-1; no firm D call. This CDR3 has 13 residues. The V gene lost 5 bases and the J gene lost 1 base, with 8 bases spanning the gap. The V gene's germline CDR1 is SGHDN and CDR2 FVKESK. CDR3 DNA sequence: TGTGCCAGCAGCAAGACATCGAACACTGAAGCTTTCTTT. Amino acids: CASSKTSNTEAFF.

This clonotype has ten or more counts. The chain carries TRBV28 and TRBJ2-3; 9 bases line up with TRBD1. CDR3 length: 14 residues. Germline CDR1 MDHEN, CDR2 SYDVKM. V lost 3 bases, J lost 5 bases, and 3 bases stayed unmatched. CDR3 DNA: TGTGCCAGCAGTTTTACAGGGGGCCAAGATACGCAGTATTTT. Translated, it gives CASSFTGGQDTQYF.

A few counts support this clonotype. This chain uses TRBV24-1 with TRBJ2-2; perhaps TRBD2 as D (7 bases). In germline, CDR1 is KGHDR, CDR2 SFDVKD. CDR3 length: 17 residues. Trimming left V 7 bases short and J 5 bases short, with 22 bases between. CDR3 in amino acids: CATSLMPGGLSTGELFF. CDR3 DNA sequence: TGTGCCACCAGCCTGATGCCGGGGGGCCTTAGTACCGGGGAGCTGTTTTTT.

The chain links TRBV15 to TRBJ1-1, with 7 bases lining up with TRBD1. Trimming removed 1 base from V and 4 bases from J; junction bases left unmatched: 6. Per germline, CDR1 LNHNV and CDR2 YYDKDF (reference sequence). The CDR3 sequence is 15 residues long. The CDR3 DNA is TGTGCCACCAGCAGAGGAACAGGGGTGCCCACTGAAGCTTTCTTT. Its protein is CATSRGTGVPTEAFF.

This clonotype was observed many times. CDR3 sequence reads: CAIRPAGDFGEQYF. CDR3 in DNA: TGTGCCATCAGACCGGCAGGGGACTTTGGCGAGCAGTACTTC. The chain carries TRBV10-3 and TRBJ2-7; D tentatively reads TRBD1 or TRBD2 (6 bases each). The CDR3 covers 14 residues. With 6 bases removed from V and 6 bases from J, the gap between germline ends came to 18 bases. In germline, CDR1 is ENHRY, CDR2 SYGVKD.

This clonotype was seen ten or more times. The CDR3 here is CSARDYPEQFF. In DNA, the CDR3 is TGCAGTGCTAGAGATTACCCTGAGCAGTTCTTC. This chain connects TRBV20-1 to TRBJ2-1; D remains ambiguous. V was trimmed by 0 bases and J by 9 bases, leaving 6 bases between them. The CDR3 consists of 11 residues. The germline gives CDR1 DFQATT, CDR2 SNEGSKA (reference sequence).

V is TRBV20-1 and J is TRBJ2-1; D uncertain. The CDR3 is made up of 11 amino acids. CDR1 is DFQATT and CDR2 is SNEGSKA in the germline V gene (reference sequence). V gave up 5 bases and J gave up 7 bases, with 9 bases separating them. The CDR3 is CSAPNANEQFF. The CDR3 bases are TGCAGTGCTCCGAATGCTAATGAGCAGTTCTTC.

The chain combines TRBV9 with TRBJ2-1; 7 bases line up with TRBD2. The CDR3 is 15 amino acids. V was clipped by 0 bases and J by 7 bases; unmatched bases: 7. Germline assignment: CDR1 SGDLS and CDR2 YYNGEE. The CDR3 reads CASSVVAGAANEQFF. The CDR3 region has the DNA TGTGCCAGCAGCGTAGTTGCGGGAGCGGCGAATGAGCAGTTCTTC. The whole variable domain, remainder taken from reference TRBV9 and TRBJ2-1, is DSGVTQTPKHLITATGQRVTLRCSPRSGDLSVYWYQQSLDQGLQFLIQYYNGEERAKGNILERFSAQQFPDLHSELNLSSLELGDSALYFCASSVVAGAANEQFFGPGTRLTVL.

The chain employs TRBV12-3 or TRBV12-4 and TRBJ2-1; TRBD2 might be the D (7 bases). CDR3 length: 14 amino acids. V gave up 6 bases and J gave up 6 bases, with 15 bases separating them. CDR3 DNA sequence: TGTGCCAGCAGACCCGGGGGGCCGGGCAATGAGCAGTTCTTC. It codes for CASRPGGPGNEQFF.

Only a few counts were recorded for this clonotype. J is TRBJ2-7 and V is TRBV4-3; 11 bases line up with TRBD1. V was clipped by 1 base and J by 0 bases; unmatched bases: 8. This CDR3 contains 18 residues. Germline lookup yields CDR1 LGHNA and CDR2 YSLEER. In nucleotides, the CDR3 is TGCGCCAGCAGCCAAGGGACAGGGGGCTATCTCCTCTCCTACGAGCAGTACTTC. Its translation is CASSQGTGGYLLSYEQYF.

The sample holds a few counts of this clonotype. V gene TRBV7-3 combines with J gene TRBJ2-5; D not resolved. Germline lookup yields CDR1 SGHTA and CDR2 FQGTGA. With 4 bases removed from V and 12 bases from J, the gap between germline ends came to 18 bases. The CDR3 is made up of 13 amino acids. The CDR3 region has the DNA TGTGCCAGCAGCTCCCAGCCCCGCAGCCAAAAGTACTTC. Protein: CASSSQPRSQKYF.

The CDR3: CASSRGRRNTEAFF. In DNA form, the CDR3 reads TGTGCCAGCAGCCGGGGACGGAGGAACACTGAAGCTTTCTTT. The rearrangement uses TRBV7-2 and TRBJ1-1; a weak D match, TRBD1 (5 bases). Trimming took 5 bases from V and 1 from J, leaving 11 bases between them. This CDR3 is built from 14 residues. Looked up from germline, CDR1 is SGHTA and CDR2 is FQGNSA.

This clonotype has a handful of counts. The J gene is TRBJ2-2, the V gene TRBV29-1; D remains unclear. The germline gives CDR1 SQVTM, CDR2 ANQGSEA. The V end lost 4 bases, the J end lost 4 bases, and 4 bases lay between the germline ends. The CDR3 contains 11 residues. The CDR3 sequence: CSVAGTGELFF. The CDR3 region has the DNA TGCAGCGTTGCAGGCACCGGGGAGCTGTTTTTT.

Sample share makes this clonotype medium-sized (0.01 to 0.1%). The chain joins TRBV12-3 or TRBV12-4 to TRBJ1-6; the D is unclear. The CDR3 has 14 amino acids. V was pared by 4 bases and J by 7 bases, with 11 bases between. The CDR3 DNA follows: TGTGCCAGCAGTTCTGGGTTAGGGAATTCACCCCTCCACTTT. It is translated as CASSSGLGNSPLHF.

The chain couples TRBV7-9 to TRBJ2-1; 9 bases map to TRBD2. V lost 3 bases, J lost 8 bases, and 8 bases stayed unmatched. Looked up from germline, CDR1 is SEHNR and CDR2 is FQNEAQ (reference sequence). The CDR3 has 15 residues. This CDR3 is CASSFSGTSIYEQFF. CDR3 bases: TGTGCCAGCAGCTTTTCCGGGACTAGCATATATGAGCAGTTCTTC.

A word on this clonotype: With a much larger clone just one base away, this may be a read error. The chain joins TRBV7-2 to TRBJ1-5; the D is unclear. The V gene's germline CDR1 is SGHTA and CDR2 FQGNSA. This CDR3 region has 15 residues. CDR3 amino acids: CASSPETNWGQHQHF. CDR3 nucleotides: TGTGCCAGCAGCCCCGAGACAAACTGGGGTCAGCACCAGCATTTT.

This clonotype was picked up many times. This chain links TRBV7-9 with TRBJ1-2, with D tentatively TRBD1 (6 bases). The CDR3 is 13 amino acids. The germline V gene has CDR1 SEHNR and CDR2 FQNEAQ (reference sequence). V was pared by 3 bases and J by 6 bases, with 11 bases between. CDR3 sequence: CASSLQTGNGYTF. In DNA form, the CDR3 reads TGTGCCAGCAGCTTGCAAACAGGGAATGGCTACACCTTC.

This clonotype was observed a handful of times. The rearrangement links TRBV11-2 to TRBJ2-5; D is unresolved. The CDR3 runs 14 residues. Germline V gives CDR1 SGHAT, CDR2 FQNNGV. Deletions cut 0 bases from V and 5 bases from J, with 10 bases between. The CDR3 sequence is CASSLDRITETQYF. The CDR3 DNA reads TGTGCCAGCAGCTTAGATCGGATAACGGAGACCCAGTACTTC.

This clonotype was counted many times. V usage is TRBV7-3 and J usage is TRBJ2-3; 13 bases line up with TRBD2. With V trimmed by 5 bases and J by 5 bases, 7 bases remained unmatched. Germline V gene data show CDR1 as SGHTA and CDR2 as FQGTGA. The CDR3 covers 16 residues. The CDR3 is CASSLTSGGPGDTQYF. The CDR3, as DNA: TGTGCCAGCAGCCTGACTAGCGGGGGGCCTGGAGATACGCAGTATTTT. The full variable domain, completed using reference TRBV7-3 and TRBJ2-3, is GAGVSQTPSNKVTEKGKYVELRCDPISGHTALYWYRQSLGQGPEFLIYFQGTGAADDSGLPNDRFFAVRPEGSVSTLKIQRTERGDSAVYLCASSLTSGGPGDTQYFGPGTRLTVL.

There are a few counts of this clonotype. The chain recombines TRBV7-2 with TRBJ2-6; D assignment may be TRBD1 or TRBD2 (5 bases each). Trimming shortened V by 5 bases and J by 2 bases, and 13 bases separated the two germline ends. CDR1 is SGHTA and CDR2 is FQGNSA in the germline V gene. The length of the CDR3 is 16 residues. The CDR3, as DNA: TGTGCCAGCAGCCAAGCTGGGGGTGCTGGGGCCAACGTCCTGACTTTC. It yields the protein CASSQAGGAGANVLTF.

This clonotype was observed at least ten times. The V call is TRBV3-1, the J call TRBJ2-3; D might be TRBD1 (5 bases). Trimming took off 0 bases at V and 5 bases at J, with 6 bases between the two ends. Germline assignment: CDR1 LGHDT and CDR2 YNNKEL (reference sequence). This CDR3 is built from 13 residues. CDR3 region: CASSQDREDTQYF. For the CDR3, the DNA is TGTGCCAGCAGCCAAGACAGGGAAGATACGCAGTATTTT.

As DNA, the CDR3 is TGTGCCAGTAGCGGTCGACAGGGACCCTCTGGGGCCAACGTCCTGACTTTC. As protein: CASSGRQGPSGANVLTF. The gene calls are TRBV19 and TRBJ2-6, with 7 bases fitting TRBD1. CDR3 length: 17 amino acids. Unmatched junction bases numbered 8, after V lost 6 bases and J lost 0 bases. Germline CDR1 and CDR2: LNHDA and SQIVND (reference sequence).

The chain employs TRBV2 and TRBJ2-1, with TRBD2 matching over 14 bases. Germline CDR1 SNHLY, CDR2 FYNNEI. V lost 8 bases, J lost 8 bases, and 17 bases stayed unmatched. The CDR3 runs 18 residues. CDR3 bases: TGTGCCAGCCATGGGCGCCTAACCACGGGACTAGCGGGGGATGAGCAGTTCTTC. It yields the protein CASHGRLTTGLAGDEQFF.

This clonotype was observed many times. V and J are TRBV6-6 and TRBJ2-7; no definite D call. Trimming removed 6 bases at V and 6 bases at J, with 12 bases between. The CDR3 is 12 amino acids. CDR1 is MNHNY and CDR2 is SVGAGI in the germline V gene (reference sequence). CDR3 bases: TGTGCCAGCAGCCGACCCTACTCCGAGCAGTACTTC. It encodes CASSRPYSEQYF.

In its sample, this clonotype was seen many times. This chain uses TRBV15 with TRBJ2-7, with D tentatively TRBD1 (5 bases). This CDR3 is built from 16 residues. V lost 0 bases and J lost 2, with 14 bases in between. CDR1 and CDR2 (germline): LNHNV, YYDKDF (reference sequence). CDR3 sequence reads: CATSRDGAGQAYEQYF. CDR3 in DNA: TGTGCCACCAGCAGAGATGGGGCAGGTCAGGCCTACGAGCAGTACTTC. The variable domain in full, with the rest retrieved from reference TRBV15 and TRBJ2-7, is DAMVIQNPRYQVTQFGKPVTLSCSQTLNHNVMYWYQQKSSQAPKLLFHYYDKDFNNEADTPDNFQSRRPNTSFCFLDIRSPGLGDTAMYLCATSRDGAGQAYEQYFGPGTRLTVT.

The rearrangement uses TRBV7-6 and TRBJ1-1, with 9 bases lining up with TRBD1. V dropped 4 bases and J dropped 6; count of bases not matched to a gene: 12. This CDR3 has 16 amino acids. The germline gives CDR1 SGHVS, CDR2 FNYEAQ. Here the CDR3 DNA reads TGTGCCAGCAGCTCTCCATGGACAGGGGAAGTCGCTGAAGCTTTCTTT. Translation gives CASSSPWTGEVAEAFF.